The 21 T cell receptor beta chains below come from one sample, sequenced in a study of T cell changes during pregnancy in multiple sclerosis (dated by TCRdb to between 2018 and 2021). Library preparation employed the immunoSEQ multiplex PCR assay. TCRdb obtained this table from immuneACCESS and retained in-frame rearrangements with V and J assigned. These tables miss some clones; where compared with another copy, unresolved V genes account for less than half of the shortfall, and the remainder is unexplained. The sample has approximately 98,000 clones on record, about 92% of them singletons. The ten largest clonotypes hold roughly 2.3% of the sample. Sequenced here: peripheral blood, sampled after pregnancy. These receptors were taken from a female donor in good health, enrolled as a control in a pregnancy study.

The V and J genes are TRBV4-1 and TRBJ2-7, with 9 bases that match TRBD1. CDR3 length: 14 amino acids. Losses at the gene ends were 1 base for V and 5 bases for J; bases not matched to a gene: 3. Germline values: CDR1 MGHRA, CDR2 YSYEKL. CDR3 DNA: TGCGCCAGCAGCCAAGTTACAGGGGGCCACGAGCAGTACTTC. Protein: CASSQVTGGHEQYF.

The gene calls are TRBV18 and TRBJ2-5, with a tentative D call TRBD2 (6 bases). The CDR3 totals 14 residues. Trimming took off 3 bases at V and 5 bases at J, with 13 bases between the two ends. CDR1 is KGHSH and CDR2 is LQKENI in the germline V gene. The CDR3 bases are TGTGCCAGCTCACCCTTGGGCGGGATCGAGACCCAGTACTTC. Translated, it gives CASSPLGGIETQYF.

V is TRBV6-6 and J is TRBJ2-3; 9 positions agree with TRBD2. J lost 1 base, V lost 6 bases, and 2 bases had no gene match. The CDR3 is 14 amino acids. Germline V CDR1 and CDR2: MNHNY, SVGAGI (reference sequence). In DNA, the CDR3 is TGTGCCAGCAGAATAGCGGGGGGCACAGATACGCAGTATTTT. The encoded protein is CASRIAGGTDTQYF.

The gene calls are TRBV6-4 and TRBJ2-1; the D gene is possibly TRBD2 (7 bases). The V gene's germline CDR1 is MRHNA and CDR2 SNTAGT. This CDR3 is 15 amino acids long. Trimming shortened V by 0 bases and J by 6 bases, and 12 bases separated the two germline ends. The CDR3 DNA sequence: TGTGCCAGCAGTGACTCGAGGGGGGGGTCCAATGAGCAGTTCTTC. It specifies CASSDSRGGSNEQFF.

The rearrangement joins TRBV7-9 to TRBJ2-1; tentatively, D is TRBD2 (6 bases). The CDR3 runs to 14 residues. Deletions cut 5 bases from V and 9 bases from J, with 17 bases between. The germline gives CDR1 SEHNR, CDR2 FQNEAQ (reference sequence). CDR3 in amino acids: CASSQKGGALEQFF. The CDR3 nucleotides read TGTGCCAGCAGCCAGAAGGGCGGGGCGCTTGAGCAGTTCTTC.

This clone was found once. The chain has TRBV5-6 and TRBJ1-5; D may be TRBD1 (6 bases). CDR1 is SGHDT and CDR2 is YYEEEE in the germline V gene. The V end lost 4 bases, the J end lost 0 bases, and 14 bases lay between the germline ends. The CDR3 runs to 16 residues. The CDR3 DNA reads TGTGCCAGCAGCGTGCGGACAGATTATAGCAATCAGCCCCAGCATTTT. It encodes CASSVRTDYSNQPQHF.

The rearrangement uses TRBV5-4 and TRBJ2-1; 7 bases align to TRBD2. The junction had 5 bases not matched to a gene; V was cut back by 0 bases and J by 5 bases. Germline V gene sequence: CDR1 SGHNT, CDR2 YYREEE (reference sequence). The CDR3 runs to 15 residues. CDR3 DNA: TGTGCCAGCAGCTTGGGCGGGAGCGGGAACAATGAGCAGTTCTTC. Its translation is CASSLGGSGNNEQFF.

The gene calls are TRBV5-1 and TRBJ1-5; D is possibly TRBD1 (6 bases). Trimming cost V 0 bases and J 0 bases, with 10 bases left between them. Germline-derived CDR1 and CDR2 are SGHRS and YFSETQ. This CDR3 comprises 16 residues. This CDR3 is CASSLEGGASNQPQHF. The DNA of the CDR3 is TGCGCCAGCAGCTTGGAGGGGGGGGCTAGCAATCAGCCCCAGCATTTT.

The J gene is TRBJ2-3, the V gene TRBV5-1; 8 positions agree with TRBD2. The CDR3 extends over 18 amino acids. Germline CDR1 and CDR2: SGHRS and YFSETQ. V lost 0 bases to trimming and J lost 5 bases; unmatched junction nucleotides: 14. CDR3 coding DNA: TGCGCCAGCAGCTTGGCCGGGGGAGCGGGAGATCGAGGAGATACGCAGTATTTT. Protein product: CASSLAGGAGDRGDTQYF.

This chain links TRBV7-6 with TRBJ2-5; D possibly corresponds to TRBD2 (6 bases). Trimming cost V 0 bases and J 0 bases, with 8 bases left between them. The CDR3 is made up of 15 amino acids. In germline, CDR1 is SGHVS, CDR2 FNYEAQ. DNA of the CDR3: TGTGCCAGCAGCTTAGCGGGAGGATACCAAGAGACCCAGTACTTC. Translation: CASSLAGGYQETQYF.

This chain joins TRBV6-5 and TRBJ1-1; possible D gene TRBD1, 5 bases. Trimming removed 4 bases at V and 4 bases at J, with 16 bases between. Germline V gives CDR1 MNHEY, CDR2 SVGAGI. The CDR3 extends over 15 amino acids. The CDR3 coding sequence is TGTGCCAGCAGTTGGGACTCAGGGATCGGCACTGAAGCTTTCTTT. This gives the protein CASSWDSGIGTEAFF.

The genes are TRBV6-5 and TRBJ2-3; 9 bases are shared with TRBD2. Germline CDR1 MNHEY, CDR2 SVGAGI. V lost 4 bases to trimming and J lost 4 bases; unmatched junction nucleotides: 6. The CDR3 is 15 amino acids. This chain's CDR3 is CASSLAGAGADTQYF. DNA for the CDR3: TGTGCCAGCAGTTTAGCGGGAGCCGGCGCAGATACGCAGTATTTT.

This rearrangement joins TRBV18 to TRBJ1-4; TRBD1 is a possible D gene (6 bases). Per the germline V gene, CDR1 is KGHSH and CDR2 is LQKENI. Trimming took 5 bases from V and 1 from J, leaving 14 bases between them. The CDR3 is 16 amino acids. The CDR3 bases are TGTGCCAGCTCATCCCGGGACATGATAACTAATGAAAAACTGTTTTTT. Translating it yields CASSSRDMITNEKLFF.

This sequence joins TRBV6-5 and TRBJ2-1, with 8 bases aligning to TRBD1. From germline, CDR1 is MNHEY and CDR2 SVGAGI. The CDR3 runs 11 residues. Trimming at V came to 6 bases and at J to 9 bases, leaving 1 base not matched to a gene. Written as DNA, the CDR3 is TGTGCCAGCAGCAGGGGGCCTGAGCAGTTCTTC. Its protein product is CASSRGPEQFF.

The chain is built from TRBV10-3 and TRBJ2-5; D not resolved. The CDR3 runs 13 residues. Germline V CDR1 and CDR2: ENHRY, SYGVKD. Deletions cut 5 bases from V and 2 bases from J, with 9 bases between. In nucleotides, the CDR3 is TGTGCCATCAGTCTCAACAAACAAGAGACCCAGTACTTC. It is translated as CAISLNKQETQYF.

The chain couples TRBV5-1 to TRBJ2-7, with TRBD1 as a possible D gene (6 bases). This CDR3 is built from 15 residues. The V and J ends lost 2 bases and 5 bases respectively, with 17 bases between them. The germline CDR1 and CDR2 sequences are SGHRS and YFSETQ. CDR3 DNA sequence: TGCGCCAGCAGCTTCGAATCAGGGGAAAGGAACGAGCAGTACTTC. Amino acid sequence: CASSFESGERNEQYF. Full variable domain (rest looked up from reference TRBV5-1 and TRBJ2-7): KAGVTQTPRYLIKTRGQQVTLSCSPISGHRSVSWYQQTPGQGLQFLFEYFSETQRNKGNFPGRFSGRQFSNSRSEMNVSTLELGDSALYLCASSFESGERNEQYFGPGTRLTVT.

This chain links TRBV5-1 with TRBJ2-7, with 8 bases that match TRBD1. V was pared by 6 bases and J by 1 base, with 3 bases of the junction left unmatched. The CDR3 extends over 13 amino acids. CDR1 and CDR2 from the germline V gene are SGHRS and YFSETQ. The CDR3 region has the DNA TGCGCCAGCACCCGGGACAGGTCCTACGAGCAGTACTTC. It codes for CASTRDRSYEQYF.

In the case of this clone: Relative to the germline gene, one junction end is altered; a read error may explain this. The chain couples TRBV7-7 to TRBJ2-7; perhaps TRBD2 as D (5 bases). Germline values: CDR1 SSHAT, CDR2 FNYEAQ (reference sequence). The CDR3 has 17 amino acids. CDR3: CASSPSLGWESRYEQYF. The CDR3 bases are TGTGCTAGCAGCCCTAGTTTGGGGTGGGAGTCTAGGTACGAGCAGTACTTC. The whole variable domain, remainder taken from reference TRBV7-7 and TRBJ2-7, is GAGVSQSPRYKVTKRGQDVTLRCDPISSHATLYWYQQALGQGPEFLTYFNYEAQPDKSGLPSDRFSAERPEGSISTLTIQRTEQRDSAMYRCASSPSLGWESRYEQYFGPGTRLTVT.

The chain couples TRBV30 to TRBJ1-6, with D unresolved. The length of the CDR3 is 13 residues. Trimming removed 6 bases at V and 0 bases at J, with 6 bases between. Per germline, CDR1 GTSNPN and CDR2 SVGIG (reference sequence). The CDR3 region has the DNA TGTGCCTGCCGGAGCTCCTATAATTCACCCCTCCACTTT. This encodes CACRSSYNSPLHF.

The chain carries TRBV29-1 and TRBJ1-1; a weak D match, TRBD1 (5 bases). Germline values: CDR1 SQVTM, CDR2 ANQGSEA. With 3 bases removed from V and 5 bases from J, the gap between germline ends came to 16 bases. The CDR3 is made up of 14 amino acids. CDR3 sequence reads: CSVEAGPLGTEAFF. The CDR3 DNA sequence: TGCAGCGTTGAGGCAGGGCCCCTGGGGACTGAAGCTTTCTTT.

The gene calls are TRBV21-1 and TRBJ2-1; the table's D call of TRBD2 was not tested on the DNA. TRBV21-1 is reported as a pseudogene. This CDR3 spans 18 amino acids. CDR3 region: CASSIPGLAPECYNEQFF. The DNA of the CDR3 is TGTGCCAGCAGCATTCCGGGACTAGCTCCTGAATGCTACAATGAGCAGTTCTTC.